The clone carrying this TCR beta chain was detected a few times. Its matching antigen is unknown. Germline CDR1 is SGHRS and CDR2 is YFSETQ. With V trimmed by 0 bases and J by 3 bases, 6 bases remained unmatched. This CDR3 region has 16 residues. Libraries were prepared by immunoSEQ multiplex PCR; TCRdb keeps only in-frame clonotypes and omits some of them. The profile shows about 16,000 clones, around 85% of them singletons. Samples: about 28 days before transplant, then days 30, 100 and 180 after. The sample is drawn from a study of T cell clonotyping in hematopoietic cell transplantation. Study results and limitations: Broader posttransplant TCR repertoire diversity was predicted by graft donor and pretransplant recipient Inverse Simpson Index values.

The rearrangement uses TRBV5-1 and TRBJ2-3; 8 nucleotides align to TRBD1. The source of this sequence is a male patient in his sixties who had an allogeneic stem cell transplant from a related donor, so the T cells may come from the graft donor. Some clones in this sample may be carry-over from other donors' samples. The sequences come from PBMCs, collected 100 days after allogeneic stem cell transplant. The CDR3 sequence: CASSLEDRVGTDTQYF. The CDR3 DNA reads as TGCGCCAGCAGCTTGGAGGACAGGGTTGGGACAGATACGCAGTATTTT.